The source of this TCR beta chain is a study of blood T cell repertoires in COVID-19. The V gene's germline CDR1 is MNHEY and CDR2 SVGAGI. CDR3 length: 15 amino acids. The V end was cut by 5 bases, the J end by 8 bases, with 16 bases between. Profiling relied on immunoSEQ multiplex PCR, and the TCRdb table lists in-frame clones only, not all of them. The data show tens of thousands of clones, with approximately 83% seen just once and under 5% held by the top ten. The chain carries TRBV6-5 and TRBJ1-6; tentatively, D is TRBD1 (6 bases). This TCR came from a woman aged 60-75 years with acute or convalescent COVID-19. Sequenced input: peripheral blood. DNA of the CDR3: TGTGCCAGCAGTCCCCAGGGGTCCGCGCATTCACCCCTCCACTTT. Protein product: CASSPQGSAHSPLHF.